The next 5 T cell receptor beta chains were all read from a single sample in a study of T cell repertoires in aging, cancer and after chemotherapy. Multiplex touch-down PCR with TRB-A/B primers amplified rearranged V-D-J TRB sequences. From the multiplex PCR reads, TCRdb called clonotypes with MiXCR, one entry per CDR3 protein. The sample has about 1,400 distinct CDR3 sequences; 47% are singletons. TCR beta rearrangements were amplified from peripheral blood genomic DNA. The sample taken for sequencing was blood. These receptors were collected from a human donor with a blood cancer.

This chain connects TRBV30 to TRBJ1-4; D is uncertain. V shed 4 bases and J shed 5 bases, with 11 bases lying between them. The CDR3 has 13 residues. CDR1 and CDR2 (germline): GTSNPN, SVGIG (reference sequence). CDR3: CAWNPVRNEKLFF. Written as DNA, the CDR3 is TGTGCCTGGAACCCCGTCAGGAATGAAAAACTGTTTTTT.

About this clonotype itself: Just one base apart from a much larger clone, this may be a read error. The CDR3 carries no conserved terminal phenylalanine or tryptophan, so it likely arises from a read error. The gene calls are TRBV6-5 and TRBJ1-2, with 7 bases identical to TRBD1. The J segment lost 8 bases and the V segment lost 5 bases, leaving 5 bases of the junction unmatched. The germline gives CDR1 MNHEY, CDR2 SVGAGI. This CDR3 has 12 residues. CDR3 loop: CASSEGARGYTL. Written as DNA, the CDR3 is TGTGCCAGCAGTGAGGGGGCGAGAGGCTACACCTTA.

The chain combines TRBV6-5 with TRBJ2-7; D might be TRBD2 (5 bases). The CDR3 runs 13 residues. The V gene's germline CDR1 is MNHEY and CDR2 SVGAGI. V was clipped by 6 bases and J by 5 bases, with 14 bases between them. CDR3 protein: CASSQVGGNEQYF. The CDR3 DNA reads TGTGCCAGCAGCCAAGTAGGAGGCAACGAGCAGTACTTC.

There are a few counts of this clonotype. The chain combines TRBV6-6 with TRBJ2-3; D remains unclear. Trimming took off 6 bases at V and 6 bases at J, with 10 bases between the two ends. Germline V gene lookup returns CDR1 MNHNY and CDR2 SVGAGI (reference sequence). The CDR3 sequence is 12 residues long. CDR3 coding DNA: TGTGCCAGCAGGCCCCAGCTTGATACGCAGTATTTT. It specifies CASRPQLDTQYF.

This clonotype was seen more than once but under ten times. V usage is TRBV7-2 and J usage is TRBJ2-3; the D is unclear. This CDR3 has 15 amino acids. The germline CDR1 and CDR2 sequences are SGHTA and FQGNSA. Trimming left V 1 base short and J 2 bases short, with 10 bases between. CDR3 sequence reads: CASSLVGRTTDTQYF. CDR3 in DNA: TGTGCCAGCAGCTTAGTAGGTAGAACCACAGATACGCAGTATTTT. Full variable domain (missing parts from reference TRBV7-2 and TRBJ2-3): GAGVSQSPSNKVTEKGKDVELRCDPISGHTALYWYRQSLGQGLEFLIYFQGNSAPDKSGLPSDRFSAERTGGSVSTLTIQRTQQEDSAVYLCASSLVGRTTDTQYFGPGTRLTVL.